This TCR beta chain originates from a study of blood T cell repertoires in COVID-19. Across the study: PBMCs, B-cell-depleted T cells, or T cells provided the cDNA or gDNA that made up the material.

Seattle-derived patients entered the study during active infection and were followed longitudinally. Source study methods: Reference gene primer amplification in the assay estimated nucleated cell counts. The method was immunoSEQ multiplex PCR; TCRdb's version includes in-frame clones alone and lacks a portion of them. V and J calls and clone size are as listed in that table; D and trimming were resolved from the DNA. The data hold roughly 250,000 clones, with 84% observed a single time. Looked up from germline, CDR1 is SGDLS and CDR2 is YYNGEE. The CDR3 sequence is 23 residues long. V was pared by 0 bases and J by 4 bases, with 34 bases between.

The rearrangement links TRBV9 to TRBJ2-2; D is possibly TRBD2 (7 bases). The source material was peripheral blood. The receptor's source is a person aged 65 to 79 with COVID-19, enrolled during active disease. The CDR3 nucleotides are TGTGCCAGCAGCGTAGCTCATAACGACGGGGGCGGGAGCCCTCCCCGGCCCACCGGGGAGCTGTTTTTT. Its translation is CASSVAHNDGGGSPPRPTGELFF.